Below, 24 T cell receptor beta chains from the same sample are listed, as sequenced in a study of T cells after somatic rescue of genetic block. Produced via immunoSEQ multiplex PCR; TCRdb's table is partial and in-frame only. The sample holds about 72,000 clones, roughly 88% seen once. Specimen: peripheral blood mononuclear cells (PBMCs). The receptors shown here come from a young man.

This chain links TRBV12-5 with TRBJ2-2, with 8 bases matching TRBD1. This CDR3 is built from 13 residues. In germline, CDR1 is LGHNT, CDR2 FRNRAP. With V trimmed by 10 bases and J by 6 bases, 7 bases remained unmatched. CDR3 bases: TGTGCTATCCGACAGGGGTTCCCCGGGGAGCTGTTTTTT. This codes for CAIRQGFPGELFF.

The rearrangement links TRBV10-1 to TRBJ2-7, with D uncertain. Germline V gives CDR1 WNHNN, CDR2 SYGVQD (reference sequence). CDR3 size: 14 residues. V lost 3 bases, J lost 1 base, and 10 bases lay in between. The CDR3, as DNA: TGCGCCAGCAGTGACGCAGGAACTTCCTACGAGCAGTACTTC. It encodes CASSDAGTSYEQYF.

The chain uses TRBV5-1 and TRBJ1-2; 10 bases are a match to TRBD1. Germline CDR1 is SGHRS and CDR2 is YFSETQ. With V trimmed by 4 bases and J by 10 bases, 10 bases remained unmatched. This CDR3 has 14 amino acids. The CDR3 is CASSVTGGVRVYTF. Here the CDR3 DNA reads TGCGCCAGCAGCGTGACAGGGGGCGTGCGGGTCTACACCTTC.

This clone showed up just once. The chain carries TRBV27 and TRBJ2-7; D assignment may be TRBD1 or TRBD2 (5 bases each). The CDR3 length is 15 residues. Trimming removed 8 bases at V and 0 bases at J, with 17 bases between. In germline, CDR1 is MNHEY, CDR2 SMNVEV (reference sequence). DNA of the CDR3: TGTGCCAGCCGTCTAACAGGAGGTTACTCCTACGAGCAGTACTTC. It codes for CASRLTGGYSYEQYF.

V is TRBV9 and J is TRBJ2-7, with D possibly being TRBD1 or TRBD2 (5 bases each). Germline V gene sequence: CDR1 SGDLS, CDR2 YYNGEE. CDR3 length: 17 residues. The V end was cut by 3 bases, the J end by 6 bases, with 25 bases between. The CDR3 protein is CASSGGHGTVDPPEQYF. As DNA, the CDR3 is TGTGCCAGCAGCGGCGGGCATGGGACGGTTGACCCTCCCGAGCAGTACTTC. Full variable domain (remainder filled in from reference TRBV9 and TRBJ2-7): DSGVTQTPKHLITATGQRVTLRCSPRSGDLSVYWYQQSLDQGLQFLIQYYNGEERAKGNILERFSAQQFPDLHSELNLSSLELGDSALYFCASSGGHGTVDPPEQYFGPGTRLTVT.

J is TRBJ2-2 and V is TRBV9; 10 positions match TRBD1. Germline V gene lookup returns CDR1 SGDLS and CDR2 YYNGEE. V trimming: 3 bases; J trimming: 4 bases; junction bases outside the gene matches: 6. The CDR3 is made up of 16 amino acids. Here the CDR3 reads CASSGGTGVLTGELFF. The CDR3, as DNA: TGTGCCAGCAGCGGAGGGACAGGGGTCCTCACCGGGGAGCTGTTTTTT. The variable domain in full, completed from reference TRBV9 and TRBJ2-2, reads DSGVTQTPKHLITATGQRVTLRCSPRSGDLSVYWYQQSLDQGLQFLIQYYNGEERAKGNILERFSAQQFPDLHSELNLSSLELGDSALYFCASSGGTGVLTGELFFGEGSRLTVL.

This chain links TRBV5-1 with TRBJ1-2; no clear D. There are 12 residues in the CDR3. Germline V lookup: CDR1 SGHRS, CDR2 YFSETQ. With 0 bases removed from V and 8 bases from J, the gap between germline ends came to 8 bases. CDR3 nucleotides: TGCGCCAGCAGCTTGGCTCGGGAGGGCTACACCTTC. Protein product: CASSLAREGYTF. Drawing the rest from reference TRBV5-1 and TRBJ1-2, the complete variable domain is KAGVTQTPRYLIKTRGQQVTLSCSPISGHRSVSWYQQTPGQGLQFLFEYFSETQRNKGNFPGRFSGRQFSNSRSEMNVSTLELGDSALYLCASSLAREGYTFGSGTRLTVV.

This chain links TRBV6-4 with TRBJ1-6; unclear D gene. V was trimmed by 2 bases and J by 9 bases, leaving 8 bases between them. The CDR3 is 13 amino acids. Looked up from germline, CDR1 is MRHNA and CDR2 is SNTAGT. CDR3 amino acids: CASSDREGSPLHF. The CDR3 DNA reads TGTGCCAGCAGTGACAGGGAGGGTTCACCCCTCCACTTT.

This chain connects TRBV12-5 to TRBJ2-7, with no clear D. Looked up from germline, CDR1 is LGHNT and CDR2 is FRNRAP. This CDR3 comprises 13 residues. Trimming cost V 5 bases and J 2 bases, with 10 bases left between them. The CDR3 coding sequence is TGTGCTAGTGGTCCGGCCAGTGCCTACGAGCAGTACTTC. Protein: CASGPASAYEQYF.

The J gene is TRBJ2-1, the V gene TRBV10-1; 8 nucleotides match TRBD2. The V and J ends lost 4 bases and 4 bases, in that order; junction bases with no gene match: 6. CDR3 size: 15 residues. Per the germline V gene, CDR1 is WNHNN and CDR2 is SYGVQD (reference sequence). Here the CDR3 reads CASSAQRELYNEQFF. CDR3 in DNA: TGCGCCAGCAGTGCCCAGCGGGAGCTATACAATGAGCAGTTCTTC.

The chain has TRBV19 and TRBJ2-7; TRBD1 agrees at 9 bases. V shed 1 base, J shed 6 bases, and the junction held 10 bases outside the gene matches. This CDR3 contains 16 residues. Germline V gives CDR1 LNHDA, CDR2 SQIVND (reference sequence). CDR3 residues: CASSIASRTGVFEQYF. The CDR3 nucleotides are TGTGCCAGTAGTATAGCTTCCCGGACAGGGGTCTTCGAGCAGTACTTC.

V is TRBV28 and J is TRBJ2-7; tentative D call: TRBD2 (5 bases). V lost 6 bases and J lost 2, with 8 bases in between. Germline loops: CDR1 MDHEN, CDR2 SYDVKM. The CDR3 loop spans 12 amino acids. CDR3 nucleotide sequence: TGTGCCAGCAGCTCCGGGGCCTACGAGCAGTACTTC. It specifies CASSSGAYEQYF.

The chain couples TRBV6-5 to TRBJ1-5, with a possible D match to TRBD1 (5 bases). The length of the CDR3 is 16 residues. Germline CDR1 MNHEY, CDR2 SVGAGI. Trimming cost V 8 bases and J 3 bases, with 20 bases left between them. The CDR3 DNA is TGTGCCAGCGGTTCCGGGGCCCCCGGCTACAATCAGCCCCAGCATTTT. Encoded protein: CASGSGAPGYNQPQHF.

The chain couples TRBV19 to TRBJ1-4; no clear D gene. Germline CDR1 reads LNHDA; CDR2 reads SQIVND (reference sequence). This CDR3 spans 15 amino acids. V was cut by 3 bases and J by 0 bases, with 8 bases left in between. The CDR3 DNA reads TGTGCCAGTAGTATCCGCGTTGCAACTAATGAAAAACTGTTTTTT. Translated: CASSIRVATNEKLFF.

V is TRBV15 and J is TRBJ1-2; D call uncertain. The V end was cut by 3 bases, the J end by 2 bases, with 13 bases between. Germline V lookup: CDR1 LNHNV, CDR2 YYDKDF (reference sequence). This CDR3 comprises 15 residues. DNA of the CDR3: TGTGCCACCAGCAGGGAGAAAGGGCTCAACTATGGCTACACCTTC. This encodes CATSREKGLNYGYTF.

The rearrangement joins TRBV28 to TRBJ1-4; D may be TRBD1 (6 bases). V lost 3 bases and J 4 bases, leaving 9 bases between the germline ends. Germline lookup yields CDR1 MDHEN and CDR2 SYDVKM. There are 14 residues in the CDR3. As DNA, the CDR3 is TGTGCCAGCAGTTTCAGGGGTATTAATGAAAAACTGTTTTTT. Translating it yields CASSFRGINEKLFF.

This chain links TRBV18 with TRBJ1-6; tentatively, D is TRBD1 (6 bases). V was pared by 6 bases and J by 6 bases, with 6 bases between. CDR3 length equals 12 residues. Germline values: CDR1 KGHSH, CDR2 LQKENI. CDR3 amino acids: CASSDSNSPLHF. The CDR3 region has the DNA TGTGCCAGCTCGGACAGTAATTCACCCCTCCACTTT.

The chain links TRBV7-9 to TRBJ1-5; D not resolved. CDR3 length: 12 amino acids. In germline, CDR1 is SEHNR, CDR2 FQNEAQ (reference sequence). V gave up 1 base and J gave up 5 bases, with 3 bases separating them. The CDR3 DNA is TGTGCCAGCAGCTTAGGAGATCAGCCCCAGCATTTT. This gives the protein CASSLGDQPQHF.

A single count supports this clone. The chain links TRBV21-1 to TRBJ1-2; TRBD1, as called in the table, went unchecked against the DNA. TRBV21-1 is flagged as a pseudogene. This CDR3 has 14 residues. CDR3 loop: CASSKKTGAQGYTF. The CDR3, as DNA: TGTGCCAGCAGCAAAAAAACAGGGGCACAAGGCTACACCTTC.

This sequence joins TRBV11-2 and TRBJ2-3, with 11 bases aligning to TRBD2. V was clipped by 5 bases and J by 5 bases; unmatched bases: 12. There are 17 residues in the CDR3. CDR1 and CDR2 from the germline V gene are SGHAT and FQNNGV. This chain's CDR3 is CASSPGVAGGPVDTQYF. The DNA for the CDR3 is TGTGCCAGCAGCCCCGGGGTAGCGGGAGGGCCGGTAGATACGCAGTATTTT.

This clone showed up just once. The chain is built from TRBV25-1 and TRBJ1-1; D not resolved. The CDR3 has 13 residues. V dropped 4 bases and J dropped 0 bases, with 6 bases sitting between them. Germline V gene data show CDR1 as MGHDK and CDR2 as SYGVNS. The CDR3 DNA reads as TGTGCCAGCAGTGGAAACTTGAACACTGAAGCTTTCTTT. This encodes CASSGNLNTEAFF.

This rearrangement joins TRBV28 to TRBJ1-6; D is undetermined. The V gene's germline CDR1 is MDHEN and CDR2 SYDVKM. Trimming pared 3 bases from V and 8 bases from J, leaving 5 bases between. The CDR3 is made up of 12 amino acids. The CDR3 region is CASSFSDSPLHF. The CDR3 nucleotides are TGTGCCAGCAGTTTTTCTGATTCACCCCTCCACTTT.

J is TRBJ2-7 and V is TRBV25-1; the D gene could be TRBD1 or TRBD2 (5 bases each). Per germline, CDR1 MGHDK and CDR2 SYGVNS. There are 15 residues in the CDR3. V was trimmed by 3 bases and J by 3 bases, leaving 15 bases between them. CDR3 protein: CASSDPREGDYEQYF. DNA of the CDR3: TGTGCCAGCAGTGACCCTCGGGAAGGGGACTACGAGCAGTACTTC.

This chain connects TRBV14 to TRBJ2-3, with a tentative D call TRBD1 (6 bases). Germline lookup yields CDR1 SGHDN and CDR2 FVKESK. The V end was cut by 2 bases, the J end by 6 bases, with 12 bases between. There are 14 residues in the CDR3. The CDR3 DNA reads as TGTGCCAGCAGCCAACTCAGGGGCGGCGATACGCAGTATTTT. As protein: CASSQLRGGDTQYF.